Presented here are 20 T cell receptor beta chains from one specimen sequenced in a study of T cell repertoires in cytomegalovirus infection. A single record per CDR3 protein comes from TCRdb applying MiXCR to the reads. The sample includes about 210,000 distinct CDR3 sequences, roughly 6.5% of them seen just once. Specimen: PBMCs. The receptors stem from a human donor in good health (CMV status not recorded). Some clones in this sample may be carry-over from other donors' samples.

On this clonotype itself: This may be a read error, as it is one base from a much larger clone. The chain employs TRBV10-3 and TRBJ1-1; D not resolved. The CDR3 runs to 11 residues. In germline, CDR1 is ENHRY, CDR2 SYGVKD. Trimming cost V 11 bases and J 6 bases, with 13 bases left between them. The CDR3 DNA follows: TGTGCCGTGATGGGCTCAGCTGAAGCTTTCTTT. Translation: CAVMGSAEAFF.

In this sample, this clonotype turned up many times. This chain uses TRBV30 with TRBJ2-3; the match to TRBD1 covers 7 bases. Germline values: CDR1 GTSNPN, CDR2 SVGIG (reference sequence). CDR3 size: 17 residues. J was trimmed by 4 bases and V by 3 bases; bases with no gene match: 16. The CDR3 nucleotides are TGTGCCTGGAGGGTCATCGTCGTGACAGGGAGACCAGATACGCAGTATTTT. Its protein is CAWRVIVVTGRPDTQYF.

The CDR3 region has the DNA TGCAGTGCTAGAGATCTCGCGGGGGGCCTGGATTCACCCCTCCACTTT. Residues: CSARDLAGGLDSPLHF. The chain couples TRBV20-1 to TRBJ1-6, with D maybe TRBD1 (6 bases). Per the germline V gene, CDR1 is DFQATT and CDR2 is SNEGSKA (reference sequence). There are 16 residues in the CDR3. Trimming cost V 0 bases and J 8 bases, with 17 bases left between them.

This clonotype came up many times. CDR3 region: CASTRATEAFF. CDR3 in DNA: TGTGCCAGCACCCGAGCCACTGAAGCTTTCTTT. The chain joins TRBV25-1 to TRBJ1-1; no clear D. The CDR3 sequence is 11 residues long. Germline-derived CDR1 and CDR2 are MGHDK and SYGVNS. V lost 7 bases, J lost 4 bases, and 7 bases lay in between.

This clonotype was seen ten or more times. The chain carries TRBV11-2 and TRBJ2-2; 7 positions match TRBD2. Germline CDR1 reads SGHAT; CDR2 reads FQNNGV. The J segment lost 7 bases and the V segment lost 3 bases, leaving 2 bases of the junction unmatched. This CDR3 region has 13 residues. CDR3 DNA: TGTGCCAGCAGCTTCACGGGAGGCGGGGAGCTGTTTTTT. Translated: CASSFTGGGELFF.

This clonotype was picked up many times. The DNA for the CDR3 is TGTGCCAGCAGTTACGGGATATTAACGAACACCGGGGAGCTGTTTTTT. Its protein product is CASSYGILTNTGELFF. V is TRBV6-2 or TRBV6-3 and J is TRBJ2-2; D ambiguous. Trimming pared 2 bases from V and 0 bases from J, leaving 10 bases between. Germline CDR1 MNHEY, CDR2 SVGEGT. The CDR3 contains 16 residues.

CDR3 nucleotides: TGTGCCAGCAGTTACTTCGGACAGGGGGAACGATTCTTC. Translated, it gives CASSYFGQGERFF. J is TRBJ2-1 and V is TRBV6-5; TRBD1 matches at 10 bases. CDR3 size: 13 residues. Trimming took 1 base from V and 16 from J; bases not matched to a gene: 7. CDR1 and CDR2 from the germline V gene are MNHEY and SVGAGI.

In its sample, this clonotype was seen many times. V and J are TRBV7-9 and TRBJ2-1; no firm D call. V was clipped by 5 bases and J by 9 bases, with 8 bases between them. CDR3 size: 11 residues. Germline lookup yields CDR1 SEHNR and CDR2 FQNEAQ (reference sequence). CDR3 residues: CASSSGIEQFF. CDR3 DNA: TGTGCCAGCAGCAGTGGGATTGAGCAGTTCTTC.

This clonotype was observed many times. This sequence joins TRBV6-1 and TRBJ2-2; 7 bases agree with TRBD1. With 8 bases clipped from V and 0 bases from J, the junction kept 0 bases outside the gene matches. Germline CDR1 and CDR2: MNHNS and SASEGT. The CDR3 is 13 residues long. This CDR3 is CASGQANTGELFF. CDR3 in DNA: TGTGCCAGCGGACAGGCGAACACCGGGGAGCTGTTTTTT.

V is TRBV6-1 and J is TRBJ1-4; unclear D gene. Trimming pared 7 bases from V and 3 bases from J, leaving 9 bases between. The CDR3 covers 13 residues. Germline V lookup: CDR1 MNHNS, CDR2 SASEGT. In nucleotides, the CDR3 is TGTGCCAGCACGCGACCCCCTAATGAAAAACTGTTTTTT. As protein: CASTRPPNEKLFF.

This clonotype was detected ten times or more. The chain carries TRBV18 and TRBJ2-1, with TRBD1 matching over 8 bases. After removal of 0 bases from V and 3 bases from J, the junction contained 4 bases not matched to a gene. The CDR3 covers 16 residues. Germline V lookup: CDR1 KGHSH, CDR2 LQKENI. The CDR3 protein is CASSPPSGGSYNEQFF. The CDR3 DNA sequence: TGTGCCAGCTCACCACCGTCAGGGGGCAGCTACAATGAGCAGTTCTTC. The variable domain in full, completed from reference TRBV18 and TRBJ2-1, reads NAGVMQNPRHLVRRRGQEARLRCSPMKGHSHVYWYRQLPEEGLKFMVYLQKENIIDESGMPKERFSAEFPKEGPSILRIQQVVRGDSAAYFCASSPPSGGSYNEQFFGPGTRLTVL.

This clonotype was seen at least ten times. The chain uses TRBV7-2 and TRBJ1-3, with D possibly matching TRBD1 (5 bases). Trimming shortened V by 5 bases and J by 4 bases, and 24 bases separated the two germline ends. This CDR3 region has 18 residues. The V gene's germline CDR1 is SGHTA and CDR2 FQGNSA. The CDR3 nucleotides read TGTGCCAGCAGCCCAAAAAACCCCTCGCGGGGGTCAGGAAACACCATATATTTT. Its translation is CASSPKNPSRGSGNTIYF.

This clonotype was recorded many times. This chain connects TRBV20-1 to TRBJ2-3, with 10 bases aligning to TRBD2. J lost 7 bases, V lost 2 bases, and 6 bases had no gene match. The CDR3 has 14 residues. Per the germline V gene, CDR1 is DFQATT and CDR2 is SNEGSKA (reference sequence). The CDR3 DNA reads TGCAGTGCTAGACCTAGCGGGGGACCTAATACGCAGTATTTT. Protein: CSARPSGGPNTQYF.

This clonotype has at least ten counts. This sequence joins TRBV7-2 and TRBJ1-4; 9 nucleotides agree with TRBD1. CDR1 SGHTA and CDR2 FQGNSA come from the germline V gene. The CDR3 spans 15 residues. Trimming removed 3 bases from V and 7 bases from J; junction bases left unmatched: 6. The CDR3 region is CASSFLGQGFEKLFF. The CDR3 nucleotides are TGTGCCAGCAGCTTCCTCGGACAGGGGTTTGAAAAACTGTTTTTT.

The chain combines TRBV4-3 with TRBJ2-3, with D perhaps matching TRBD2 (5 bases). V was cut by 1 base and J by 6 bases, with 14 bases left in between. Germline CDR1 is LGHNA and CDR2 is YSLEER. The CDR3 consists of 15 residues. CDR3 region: CASSQATTSWDTQYF. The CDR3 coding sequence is TGCGCCAGCAGCCAAGCGACTACGAGCTGGGATACGCAGTATTTT.

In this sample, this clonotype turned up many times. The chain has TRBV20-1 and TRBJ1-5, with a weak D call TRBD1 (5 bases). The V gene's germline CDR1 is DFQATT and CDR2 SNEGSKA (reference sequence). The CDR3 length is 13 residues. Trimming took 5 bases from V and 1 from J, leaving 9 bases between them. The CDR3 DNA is TGCAGTGCTGTTACAGGCAGCAATCAGCCCCAGCATTTT. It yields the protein CSAVTGSNQPQHF.

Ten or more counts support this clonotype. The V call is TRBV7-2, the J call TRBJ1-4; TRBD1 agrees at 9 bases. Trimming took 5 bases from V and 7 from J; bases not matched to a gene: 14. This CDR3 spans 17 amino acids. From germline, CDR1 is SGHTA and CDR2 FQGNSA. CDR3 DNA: TGTGCCAGCAGCCCCCTTGGGTGGGGACAGGGAAGTGAAAAACTGTTTTTT. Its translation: CASSPLGWGQGSEKLFF.

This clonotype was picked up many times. The CDR3 region is CASSPRTGQGRGVSRLETQYF. CDR3 sequence (DNA): TGTGCCAGCAGCCCCCGGACCGGACAGGGCAGGGGGGTTTCAAGACTGGAGACCCAGTACTTC. The rearrangement links TRBV14 to TRBJ2-5, with TRBD1 identical over 8 bases. CDR3 length: 21 residues. Losses at the gene ends were 4 bases for V and 5 bases for J; bases not matched to a gene: 27. The germline gives CDR1 SGHDN, CDR2 FVKESK. Full variable domain (remainder filled in from reference TRBV14 and TRBJ2-5): EAGVTQFPSHSVIEKGQTVTLRCDPISGHDNLYWYRRVMGKEIKFLLHFVKESKQDESGMPNNRFLAERTGGTYSTLKVQPAELEDSGVYFCASSPRTGQGRGVSRLETQYFGPGTRLLVL.

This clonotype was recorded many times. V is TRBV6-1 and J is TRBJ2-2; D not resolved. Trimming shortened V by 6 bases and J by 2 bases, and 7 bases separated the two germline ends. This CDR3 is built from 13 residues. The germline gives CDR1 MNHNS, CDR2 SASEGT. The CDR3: CASSNRNTGELFF. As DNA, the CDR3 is TGTGCCAGCAGCAACAGAAACACCGGGGAGCTGTTTTTT.

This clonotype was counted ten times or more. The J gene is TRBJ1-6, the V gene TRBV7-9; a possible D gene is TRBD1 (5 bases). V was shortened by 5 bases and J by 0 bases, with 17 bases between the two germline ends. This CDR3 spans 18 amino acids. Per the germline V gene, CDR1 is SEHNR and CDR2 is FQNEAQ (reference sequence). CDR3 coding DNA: TGTGCCAGCAGCCCCAAGGGGCCACCGAGCTCCTATAATTCACCCCTCCACTTT. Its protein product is CASSPKGPPSSYNSPLHF.